The 23 T cell receptor beta chains below come from one sample, sequenced in a study of a mutant IDH1 vaccine in newly diagnosed glioma. The antigens for these receptors are not known. Sequencing used immunoSEQ multiplex PCR; TCRdb keeps in-frame clones, though not all of them. The sample lists about 56,000 clones; 86% were seen once. Indicated time point: week 35, safety follow-up. The study gave 300 ug of mutant IDH1 20-mer peptide per vaccine dose, with topical imiquimod. Specimen: PBMCs, collected from a glioma patient whose treatment included an IDH1 peptide vaccine. Every receptor here comes from a man aged 35 to 55 with glioma.

V gene TRBV4-2 combines with J gene TRBJ1-4; TRBD1 is a possible D gene (5 bases). V lost 0 bases to trimming and J lost 8 bases, with 13 bases between them. Germline loops: CDR1 LGHNA, CDR2 YNFKEQ. The CDR3 spans 15 residues. The CDR3 spells CASSQEVGVGEKLFF. DNA of the CDR3: TGTGCCAGCAGCCAAGAGGTGGGGGTTGGCGAAAAACTGTTTTTT.

This rearrangement joins TRBV7-2 to TRBJ2-1; 9 nucleotides match TRBD1. The CDR3 is 16 amino acids. Germline CDR1 and CDR2: SGHTA and FQGNSA. With V trimmed by 5 bases and J by 8 bases, 13 bases remained unmatched. The CDR3 region has the DNA TGTGCCAGCAGCCAACTGACAGGGGGTTTAATGTATGAGCAGTTCTTC. It specifies CASSQLTGGLMYEQFF.

The CDR3 nucleotides are TGCGCCAGCAGCTTGGGGGGGCAGACCCAGTACTTC. This translates into CASSLGGQTQYF. The chain combines TRBV5-1 with TRBJ2-5; D perhaps matches TRBD1 (6 bases). V lost 0 bases to trimming and J lost 6 bases, with 6 bases between them. Germline V gene sequence: CDR1 SGHRS, CDR2 YFSETQ. The CDR3 contains 12 residues.

J is TRBJ2-7 and V is TRBV7-2; 8 bases map to TRBD2. The CDR3 extends over 14 amino acids. The V segment lost 6 bases and the J segment 5 bases; nucleotides outside the gene matches: 9. The germline V gene encodes CDR1 SGHTA and CDR2 FQGNSA. The CDR3 region has the DNA TGTGCCAGCAGACTAAGCGGGAGCTTCGACGAGCAGTACTTC. It is translated as CASRLSGSFDEQYF. The whole variable domain, remainder taken from reference TRBV7-2 and TRBJ2-7, is GAGVSQSPSNKVTEKGKDVELRCDPISGHTALYWYRQSLGQGLEFLIYFQGNSAPDKSGLPSDRFSAERTGGSVSTLTIQRTQQEDSAVYLCASRLSGSFDEQYFGPGTRLTVT.

This clone occurred once. This chain links TRBV4-2 with TRBJ2-3, with 9 positions matching TRBD2. Germline CDR1 LGHNA, CDR2 YNFKEQ. V shed 1 base, J shed 5 bases, and the junction held 7 bases outside the gene matches. This CDR3 spans 16 amino acids. DNA for the CDR3: TGTGCCAGCAGCCAAGGGGTACGGCGGGAGGGAGATACGCAGTATTTT. As protein: CASSQGVRREGDTQYF.

The CDR3 sequence: CASSQPGGNQPQHF. CDR3 nucleotides: TGCGCCAGCAGCCAGCCCGGGGGCAATCAGCCCCAGCATTTT. The V gene is TRBV4-1, the J gene TRBJ1-5, with no clear D. The V gene lost 3 bases and the J gene lost 2 bases, with 8 bases spanning the gap. The CDR3 runs 14 residues. The germline CDR1 and CDR2 sequences are MGHRA and YSYEKL.

The chain employs TRBV6-5 and TRBJ2-7; a weak D match, TRBD2 (5 bases). In germline, CDR1 is MNHEY, CDR2 SVGAGI. V shed 7 bases and J shed 3 bases, with 13 bases lying between them. The CDR3 length is 13 residues. The chain's CDR3 is CASMRGSGYEQYF. DNA of the CDR3: TGTGCCAGCATGCGCGGGTCGGGCTACGAGCAGTACTTC.

This clone is medium-sized (0.01 to 0.1%) by share. The chain recombines TRBV7-2 with TRBJ1-1; D not certain. The germline V gene has CDR1 SGHTA and CDR2 FQGNSA. Deletions cut 5 bases from V and 1 base from J, with 11 bases between. The CDR3 consists of 14 residues. CDR3 in amino acids: CASSPDRGNTEAFF. In DNA form, the CDR3 reads TGTGCCAGCAGCCCAGACCGGGGGAACACTGAAGCTTTCTTT.

The gene calls are TRBV5-6 and TRBJ2-7; D gene uncertain. V shed 0 bases and J shed 0 bases, with 10 bases lying between them. Germline V lookup: CDR1 SGHDT, CDR2 YYEEEE. The CDR3 runs 15 residues. CDR3 in DNA: TGTGCCAGCAGCTTGGGTCCTTTGACCTCCTACGAGCAGTACTTC. The encoded protein is CASSLGPLTSYEQYF.

The rearrangement uses TRBV7-8 and TRBJ1-5; 9 positions agree with TRBD1. Trimming took 3 bases from V and 6 from J; bases not matched to a gene: 6. The CDR3 extends over 15 amino acids. Looked up from germline, CDR1 is SGHVS and CDR2 is FQNEAQ. CDR3 DNA: TGTGCCAGCAGCTTGCGGACAGGGGAAGGTCAGCCCCAGCATTTT. Translation gives CASSLRTGEGQPQHF.

The chain uses TRBV4-3 and TRBJ1-1; 7 bases are a match to TRBD1. The CDR3 runs 16 residues. Unmatched junction bases numbered 12, after V lost 3 bases and J lost 5 bases. Germline CDR1 LGHNA, CDR2 YSLEER. DNA for the CDR3: TGCGCCAGCAGCCACCAGATCAGGGGGGGGTCGACTGAAGCTTTCTTT. Translating it yields CASSHQIRGGSTEAFF.

The genes are TRBV29-1 and TRBJ1-1; D is perhaps TRBD1 (5 bases). From germline, CDR1 is SQVTM and CDR2 ANQGSEA. CDR3 length: 12 amino acids. V lost 3 bases and J lost 3, with 8 bases in between. The CDR3 sequence is CSVDQGYTEAFF. CDR3 bases: TGCAGCGTTGATCAGGGATACACTGAAGCTTTCTTT.

The chain uses TRBV6-6 and TRBJ1-4, with 8 bases identical to TRBD1. The V segment lost 5 bases and the J segment 8 bases; nucleotides outside the gene matches: 10. Per germline, CDR1 MNHNY and CDR2 SVGAGI (reference sequence). The CDR3 contains 15 residues. The CDR3 sequence: CASSDTGGTGEKLFF. The CDR3 DNA reads as TGTGCCAGCAGTGACACAGGGGGTACGGGGGAAAAACTGTTTTTT.

The rearrangement joins TRBV5-1 to TRBJ1-3; 10 bases are a match to TRBD1. After removal of 4 bases from V and 2 bases from J, the junction contained 12 bases not matched to a gene. The V gene's germline CDR1 is SGHRS and CDR2 YFSETQ. The CDR3 runs 18 residues. The CDR3 nucleotides are TGCGCCAGCAGCAACCGGGACAGGGGTAGGAGGCCTGGAAACACCATATATTTT. This codes for CASSNRDRGRRPGNTIYF.

The chain carries TRBV7-3 and TRBJ2-2; tentatively, D is TRBD2 (5 bases). Germline V lookup: CDR1 SGHTA, CDR2 FQGTGA. Trimming took off 3 bases at V and 5 bases at J, with 13 bases between the two ends. The CDR3 contains 15 residues. The CDR3 sequence: CASSFSPTGTGELFF. The CDR3 DNA reads TGTGCCAGCAGCTTCAGCCCGACGGGGACCGGGGAGCTGTTTTTT.

The CDR3 nucleotides read TGTGCCAGCAGTCCTGGACTAGCTGGGGTCACAGATACGCAGTATTTT. It translates to CASSPGLAGVTDTQYF. The genes are TRBV7-2 and TRBJ2-3; TRBD2 agrees at 8 bases. J was trimmed by 2 bases and V by 6 bases; bases with no gene match: 10. Germline CDR1 reads SGHTA; CDR2 reads FQGNSA. This CDR3 is built from 16 residues.

The chain joins TRBV5-4 to TRBJ2-3; no clear D. Trimming took off 4 bases at V and 3 bases at J, with 9 bases between the two ends. This CDR3 is built from 13 residues. The V gene's germline CDR1 is SGHNT and CDR2 YYREEE (reference sequence). The CDR3 sequence: CASSQQLTDTQYF. In DNA form, the CDR3 reads TGTGCCAGCAGCCAGCAGTTGACAGATACGCAGTATTTT.

The rearrangement uses TRBV5-1 and TRBJ2-4; TRBD2 is a possible D gene (5 bases). This CDR3 contains 13 residues. V was pared by 2 bases and J by 7 bases, with 10 bases between. Germline CDR1 SGHRS, CDR2 YFSETQ. The CDR3 region is CASSFEGANIQYF. CDR3 nucleotide sequence: TGCGCCAGCAGCTTTGAGGGAGCCAACATTCAGTACTTC.

This clone showed up just once. The rearrangement links TRBV7-2 to TRBJ1-2; unclear D gene. CDR3 length: 14 amino acids. V lost 2 bases and J lost 0, with 7 bases in between. CDR1 SGHTA and CDR2 FQGNSA come from the germline V gene. CDR3 residues: CASSLQEANYGYTF. The CDR3 coding sequence is TGTGCCAGCAGCTTACAGGAAGCTAACTATGGCTACACCTTC.

The rearrangement links TRBV27 to TRBJ2-2, with D tentatively TRBD2 (6 bases). Looked up from germline, CDR1 is MNHEY and CDR2 is SMNVEV (reference sequence). The CDR3 sequence is 15 residues long. Trimming stripped 6 bases from V and 6 bases from J, with 17 bases between. The CDR3 region is CASRQEGRISGELFF. DNA for the CDR3: TGTGCCAGCAGACAGGAGGGGAGAATTTCCGGGGAGCTGTTTTTT.

The V and J genes are TRBV9 and TRBJ2-5; 10 positions agree with TRBD2. The J segment lost 5 bases and the V segment lost 0 bases, leaving 10 bases of the junction unmatched. CDR1 and CDR2 (germline): SGDLS, YYNGEE. This CDR3 has 17 residues. CDR3 nucleotide sequence: TGTGCCAGCAGCGTAGGGAGCCTAGCGGGAGTTGGGGAGACCCAGTACTTC. Its translation is CASSVGSLAGVGETQYF.

The V call is TRBV18, the J call TRBJ1-2, with D unclear. Trimming stripped 3 bases from V and 4 bases from J, with 12 bases between. Per the germline V gene, CDR1 is KGHSH and CDR2 is LQKENI. The CDR3 loop spans 14 amino acids. As DNA, the CDR3 is TGTGCCAGCTCACCCTTTGACATGCTCTATGGCTACACCTTC. Translated: CASSPFDMLYGYTF.

This chain connects TRBV6-5 to TRBJ2-7; maybe TRBD1 (5 bases). This CDR3 region has 11 residues. Looked up from germline, CDR1 is MNHEY and CDR2 is SVGAGI. V lost 5 bases to trimming and J lost 6 bases, with 8 bases between them. DNA for the CDR3: TGTGCCAGCAGTCCAGGGTCCGAGCAGTACTTC. Protein sequence: CASSPGSEQYF.